These T cell receptor beta chains were read from a single sample in a study of blood T cell repertoires in COVID-19. Some clones are missing from TCRdb's copy, which holds only in-frame ones; the method was immunoSEQ multiplex PCR. The sample records around 260,000 clones, 75% to 90% being singletons. Sequenced sample: peripheral blood. The origin of the receptors is a man aged 55 to 70 who had recovered from COVID-19. Both conserved end residues are trimmed from each CDR3. Size tells how often a clone was seen (once, few, many) or the class of an expanded clone, and some rows leave it out.

NA | TRBJ2-5 | TRBV7-8 | ASSLRRTQETQY
NA | TRBJ2-5 | TRBV12-3/TRBV12-4 | ASRGTSSWTQY
NA | TRBJ2-7 | TRBV7-7 | ASSPGQGGSYEQY
NA | TRBJ2-5 | TRBV30 | AWSAGTSGIETQY
NA | TRBJ2-3 | TRBV5-1 | ASSWSGRRDTQY
many | TRBJ1-6 | TRBV14 | ASSPGQGWNSPLH
NA | TRBJ2-1 | TRBV28 | ASSPGGFAEQF
NA | TRBJ1-6 | TRBV19 | ASSDRGSYNSPLH
NA | TRBJ2-7 | TRBV7-9 | ASSPSKRRTYEQY
NA | TRBJ1-5 | TRBV9 | ASSVNGQRNQPQH
few | TRBJ1-2 | TRBV15 | ATSRNRGDGYT
NA | TRBJ1-1 | TRBV6-5 | ASSNLRVGNTEAF
NA | TRBJ2-5 | TRBV27 | ASSLSGGGAPETQY
NA | TRBJ2-5 | TRBV20-1 | SASGQGAQETQY
NA | TRBJ2-1 | TRBV5-4 | ASSLLGTSGNEQF
NA | TRBJ2-3 | TRBV5-1 | ASSLRQGAADTQY
NA | TRBJ1-1 | TRBV7-9 | ASSPLGMLAEAF
NA | TRBJ1-5 | TRBV6-1 | ASSERRGNQPQH
NA | TRBJ1-2 | TRBV6-2/TRBV6-3 | ASSFRTGGLAGYT
NA | TRBJ2-7 | TRBV5-1 | ASSLRASGSLGEQY
NA | TRBJ1-6 | TRBV5-1 | ASSQGHLTSSYNSPLH
NA | TRBJ2-6 | TRBV4-1 | ASSQDWRTSGANVLT
NA | TRBJ1-1 | TRBV27 | ASSFRTSGTGSLNTEAF
NA | TRBJ2-5 | TRBV12-5 | ASGLGTTLGETQY
NA | TRBJ1-5 | TRBV9 | ASSVGLLGNQPQH
NA | TRBJ2-2 | TRBV20-1 | SASISAIDTGELF